The sample holds many counts of the clone carrying this T cell receptor beta chain. The data were obtained in a study of T cell repertoires in cytomegalovirus infection. TCRdb redid the calling of the reads with MiXCR, one entry per CDR3 protein. The table has some 180,000 distinct CDR3 sequences, about 17% seen once. Germline loops: CDR1 MDHEN, CDR2 SYDVKM. The CDR3 has 14 residues. V was shortened by 2 bases and J by 10 bases, with 14 bases between the two germline ends. What was sequenced was CD8+ T cells from PBMCs. The receptor was derived from a human donor in good health (CMV status not recorded). Some clones in this sample may be carry-over from other donors' samples. The J gene is TRBJ1-4, the V gene TRBV28; no clear D gene. CDR3: CASSLGRRPGKLFF. DNA for the CDR3: TGTGCCAGCAGTTTAGGACGGAGACCTGGAAAACTGTTTTTT.